This T cell receptor beta chain is from a study of blood T cell repertoires in COVID-19. Profiled with immunoSEQ multiplex PCR; TCRdb holds only in-frame clones, not every one. The sample lists more than 20,000 clones, around three quarters occurring once. The V and J ends lost 0 bases and 1 base respectively, with 18 bases between them. Germline V lookup: CDR1 MNHEY, CDR2 SVGEGT. The CDR3 runs 18 residues. This clonotype was sampled from a man between 60 and 70 years old with active COVID-19. The sample consisted of peripheral blood. The rearrangement joins TRBV6-2 or TRBV6-3 to TRBJ2-5; D possibly corresponds to TRBD2 (6 bases). In nucleotides, the CDR3 is TGTGCCAGCAGTTACTCGAGGGTGCCGACTAGTACCCAAGAGACCCAGTACTTC. This translates into CASSYSRVPTSTQETQYF.